This T cell receptor beta chain was profiled in a study of cytomegalovirus exposure and HLA in healthy donors. Study results and caveats: An analysis that came later showed most CMV-associated TCR beta chains appearing HLA-restricted.

The length of the CDR3 is 15 residues. The V gene lost 5 bases and the J gene lost 1 base, with 14 bases spanning the gap. Per germline, CDR1 LGHNT and CDR2 FRNRAP. Regarding this clone: Its antigen is unknown.

Primers: 60 Vbeta forward and 13 Jbeta reverse. Profiling relied on immunoSEQ multiplex PCR, and the TCRdb table lists in-frame clones only, not all of them. The sample consists of some 140,000 clones, 79% of them appearing once. The V call is TRBV12-5, the J call TRBJ2-5; a weak D match, TRBD1 (7 bases). The sequenced sample consisted of PBMCs. This clonotype originated in a man aged 35 to 55 in good health and CMV-seropositive. This CDR3 reads CASGTNRGGQETQYF. In DNA, the CDR3 is TGTGCTAGTGGTACAAACAGGGGAGGCCAAGAGACCCAGTACTTC.